Sequencing of this T cell receptor beta chain was carried out in a study of blood T cell repertoires in COVID-19. Turning to the study itself: Acute and convalescent COVID-19 samples came from the United States, Italy and Spain. Nucleic acid was either cDNA or gDNA, and it came from T cells, B-cell-depleted T cells, or PBMCs.

This CDR3 has 13 residues. Trimming removed 3 bases at V and 5 bases at J, with 7 bases between. Original processing methods: Amplification from reference gene primers served as the basis for estimated nucleated cell counts. Here immunoSEQ multiplex PCR was the method, and the copy in TCRdb shows in-frame clones only, minus some. The V and J calls and clone size were taken over from that table, and D and trimming were inferred from the DNA. The sample lists under 500,000 clones, 75% to 90% occurring once. The sample was peripheral blood. The gene calls are TRBV12-3 or TRBV12-4 and TRBJ2-2; possibly TRBD1 for D (5 bases). The sequence was obtained from a woman aged 25 to 45 with acute or convalescent COVID-19. In DNA form, the CDR3 reads TGTGCCAGCAGTTTCAGGACAACCGGGGAGCTGTTTTTT. Protein product: CASSFRTTGELFF.